This passage covers 19 T cell receptor beta chains from one sample sequenced in a study of blood T cell repertoires in COVID-19. Sequenced by immunoSEQ multiplex PCR; TCRdb stores in-frame clones only, minus some. The sample holds under 250,000 clones; more than 85% are singletons and the top ten take around 0.84%. Sequencing used peripheral blood. The receptor set was obtained from a man aged 55 to 70 with COVID-19, enrolled during active disease.

The rearrangement links TRBV30 to TRBJ2-6; 8 nucleotides match TRBD1. V gave up 7 bases and J gave up 0 bases; unmatched junction bases: 8. This CDR3 has 16 residues. From germline, CDR1 is GTSNPN and CDR2 SVGIG (reference sequence). Here the CDR3 reads CASLGTGSSGANVLTF. Written as DNA, the CDR3 is TGTGCCTCTCTGGGGACAGGCAGCTCTGGGGCCAACGTCCTGACTTTC.

The chain uses TRBV11-2 and TRBJ2-1; 9 nucleotides match TRBD1. The V segment lost 5 bases and the J segment 5 bases; nucleotides outside the gene matches: 7. The CDR3 extends over 15 amino acids. CDR1 and CDR2 from the germline V gene are SGHAT and FQNNGV. The CDR3 spells CASSRSGTGHNEQFF. CDR3 in DNA: TGTGCCAGCAGCCGGTCCGGGACAGGGCACAATGAGCAGTTCTTC. Looking up the rest from reference TRBV11-2 and TRBJ2-1 gives the full variable domain: EAGVAQSPRYKIIEKRQSVAFWCNPISGHATLYWYQQILGQGPKLLIQFQNNGVVDDSQLPKDRFSAERLKGVDSTLKIQPAKLEDSAVYLCASSRSGTGHNEQFFGPGTRLTVL.

This chain links TRBV11-2 with TRBJ2-5, with TRBD1 identical over 7 bases. Per the germline V gene, CDR1 is SGHAT and CDR2 is FQNNGV. The CDR3 runs 14 residues. Losses at the gene ends were 3 bases for V and 2 bases for J; bases not matched to a gene: 3. The CDR3 bases are TGTGCCAGCAGCTTGGGGACAGCGCAAGAGACCCAGTACTTC. Its protein is CASSLGTAQETQYF. Supplemented by reference TRBV11-2 and TRBJ2-5, the full variable domain reads EAGVAQSPRYKIIEKRQSVAFWCNPISGHATLYWYQQILGQGPKLLIQFQNNGVVDDSQLPKDRFSAERLKGVDSTLKIQPAKLEDSAVYLCASSLGTAQETQYFGPGTRLLVL.

J is TRBJ2-1 and V is TRBV4-1; D is unclear. Germline V gene sequence: CDR1 MGHRA, CDR2 YSYEKL. The CDR3 length is 15 residues. V was pared by 4 bases and J by 4 bases, with 14 bases between. The CDR3 protein is CASSRPIPRYNEQFF. The CDR3 DNA reads as TGCGCCAGCAGCCGACCCATCCCCAGGTACAATGAGCAGTTCTTC.

V and J are TRBV28 and TRBJ2-7, with D maybe TRBD1 (5 bases). Trimming pared 10 bases from V and 2 bases from J, leaving 12 bases between. The germline gives CDR1 MDHEN, CDR2 SYDVKM. The CDR3 loop spans 12 amino acids. The CDR3 DNA reads TGTGCCACCTGGGGCAGTCCCTACGAGCAGTACTTC. This gives the protein CATWGSPYEQYF.

J is TRBJ2-1 and V is TRBV5-4; tentatively, D is TRBD2 (5 bases). The V end lost 5 bases, the J end lost 8 bases, and 20 bases lay between the germline ends. CDR3 size: 15 residues. Germline assignment: CDR1 SGHNT and CDR2 YYREEE (reference sequence). The CDR3 sequence is CASSPLGVSVDEQFF. The CDR3 DNA is TGTGCCAGCAGTCCACTCGGGGTGAGTGTGGATGAGCAGTTCTTC.

The V call is TRBV5-4, the J call TRBJ1-2; D is unclear. CDR3 length: 13 amino acids. The germline V gene has CDR1 SGHNT and CDR2 YYREEE (reference sequence). With 0 bases removed from V and 4 bases from J, the gap between germline ends came to 7 bases. CDR3 nucleotides: TGTGCCAGCAGCTTGGGGGAGTCCTATGGCTACACCTTC. Its translation is CASSLGESYGYTF.

Remarks on this clone: One end of the junction fails to match germline, which may point to a read error. CDR3: CAGSRQGTNEKLFF. In nucleotides, the CDR3 is TGTGCCGGCAGCCGACAGGGGACGAATGAAAAACTGTTTTTT. The chain combines TRBV11-1 with TRBJ1-4; TRBD1 aligns across 8 bases. This CDR3 contains 14 residues. The germline V gene encodes CDR1 SGHAT and CDR2 FQDESV (reference sequence).

The rearrangement joins TRBV2 to TRBJ1-4; 10 bases agree with TRBD1. Losses at the gene ends were 6 bases for V and 6 bases for J; bases not matched to a gene: 4. Germline-derived CDR1 and CDR2 are SNHLY and FYNNEI. CDR3 length: 14 amino acids. In nucleotides, the CDR3 is TGTGCCAGCAGCCGACAGGGGGCGGATGAAAAACTGTTTTTT. Protein product: CASSRQGADEKLFF.

J is TRBJ2-3 and V is TRBV21-1; TRBD2 reflects the table's D call only, with no check against the DNA. TRBV21-1 has pseudogene status. The CDR3 runs to 15 residues. The CDR3 loop is CASSKAGTRGDTQYF. CDR3 bases: TGTGCCAGCAGCAAAGCCGGGACTAGGGGCGATACGCAGTATTTT.

This chain links TRBV6-5 with TRBJ1-5; 7 nucleotides match TRBD1. V was pared by 2 bases and J by 5 bases, with 3 bases of the junction left unmatched. The V gene's germline CDR1 is MNHEY and CDR2 SVGAGI. The CDR3 sequence is 14 residues long. The CDR3 nucleotides read TGTGCCAGCAGTTACAAGGGGGCGCATCAGCCCCAGCATTTT. This codes for CASSYKGAHQPQHF.

The chain joins TRBV3-1 (or the pseudogene TRBV3-2) to TRBJ2-7, with D maybe TRBD2 (7 bases). This CDR3 contains 17 residues. CDR1 is LGHDT, CDR2 YNNKEL, per germline (reference sequence). Trimming pared 5 bases from V and 4 bases from J, leaving 24 bases between. The chain's CDR3 is CASSASSTAGAFYEQYF. As DNA, the CDR3 is TGTGCCAGCAGCGCCTCTTCCACTGCGGGGGCGTTTTACGAGCAGTACTTC.

This clone appeared once. The rearrangement joins TRBV25-1 to TRBJ1-4, with 12 positions matching TRBD1. Trimming cost V 4 bases and J 3 bases; bases outside gene matches: 3. The CDR3 is 16 amino acids. Germline V gene data show CDR1 as MGHDK and CDR2 as SYGVNS. CDR3 bases: TGTGCCAGCAGTGGGGACAGGGGGCGAGCTAATGAAAAACTGTTTTTT. Translated: CASSGDRGRANEKLFF.

The chain links TRBV15 to TRBJ1-2, with no clear D. Germline CDR1 reads LNHNV; CDR2 reads YYDKDF (reference sequence). The CDR3 has 13 amino acids. The V gene lost 3 bases and the J gene lost 5 bases, with 10 bases spanning the gap. This CDR3 is CATSSLQSYGYTF. The CDR3 DNA follows: TGTGCCACCAGCAGCTTACAGAGTTATGGCTACACCTTC.

The chain employs TRBV7-6 and TRBJ1-3; 7 bases are shared with TRBD1. Germline V gene lookup returns CDR1 SGHVS and CDR2 FNYEAQ. The V and J ends lost 4 bases and 0 bases, in that order; junction bases with no gene match: 3. The CDR3 sequence is 15 residues long. For the CDR3, the DNA is TGTGCCAGCAGCTCTGCAGGGGGCTCTGGAAACACCATATATTTT. Its protein is CASSSAGGSGNTIYF.

CDR3 sequence reads: CASSQQGIRNSPLHF. CDR3 nucleotides: TGTGCCAGCAGTCAACAGGGGATTAGGAATTCACCCCTCCACTTT. The rearrangement links TRBV28 to TRBJ1-6, with 7 bases lining up with TRBD1. There are 15 residues in the CDR3. The germline gives CDR1 MDHEN, CDR2 SYDVKM. The trim removed 5 bases at V and 7 bases at J, leaving 8 bases unmatched.

V and J are TRBV19 and TRBJ2-3, with 10 bases matching TRBD2. The V and J ends lost 4 bases and 5 bases, in that order; junction bases with no gene match: 18. From germline, CDR1 is LNHDA and CDR2 SQIVND (reference sequence). CDR3 length equals 19 residues. In DNA, the CDR3 is TGTGCCAGTAGTACCACCATGGGGGCTAGCGGGAGAAATGGAGATACGCAGTATTTT. Its protein is CASSTTMGASGRNGDTQYF.

This rearrangement joins TRBV15 to TRBJ2-7, with D possibly matching TRBD2 (5 bases). The CDR3 covers 14 residues. Germline CDR1 LNHNV, CDR2 YYDKDF (reference sequence). Trimming removed 1 base at V and 5 bases at J, with 12 bases between. The CDR3 protein is CATSRGWRVDEQYF. Written as DNA, the CDR3 is TGTGCCACCAGCAGAGGTTGGCGGGTTGACGAGCAGTACTTC.

V and J are TRBV10-3 and TRBJ1-1, with D unresolved. The CDR3 spans 13 residues. Looked up from germline, CDR1 is ENHRY and CDR2 is SYGVKD. V was shortened by 3 bases and J by 3 bases, with 8 bases between the two germline ends. CDR3 in amino acids: CAISDQRDTEAFF. The CDR3 nucleotides are TGTGCCATCAGTGACCAGAGGGACACTGAAGCTTTCTTT.